This T cell receptor beta chain was retrieved from a study of tumor-infiltrating lymphocytes in oesophageal squamous cell carcinoma. The CDR3 length is 14 residues. Trimming took off 1 base at V and 3 bases at J, with 6 bases between the two ends. Germline lookup yields CDR1 SGHTA and CDR2 FQGNSA. Each CDR3 protein is one row after TCRdb ran MiXCR on the PCR reads. The repertoire includes approximately 15,000 distinct CDR3 sequences, approximately 50% of them detected once, and 16% sits in the top ten. The clonotype was recovered from a male donor with esophageal squamous cell carcinoma. Sequencing was carried out using esophageal tumor tissue. The rearrangement joins TRBV7-2 to TRBJ2-2; the D is unclear. This CDR3 reads CASSLGHYTGELFF. The CDR3 DNA reads as TGTGCCAGCAGCTTAGGACACTACACCGGGGAGCTGTTTTTT.